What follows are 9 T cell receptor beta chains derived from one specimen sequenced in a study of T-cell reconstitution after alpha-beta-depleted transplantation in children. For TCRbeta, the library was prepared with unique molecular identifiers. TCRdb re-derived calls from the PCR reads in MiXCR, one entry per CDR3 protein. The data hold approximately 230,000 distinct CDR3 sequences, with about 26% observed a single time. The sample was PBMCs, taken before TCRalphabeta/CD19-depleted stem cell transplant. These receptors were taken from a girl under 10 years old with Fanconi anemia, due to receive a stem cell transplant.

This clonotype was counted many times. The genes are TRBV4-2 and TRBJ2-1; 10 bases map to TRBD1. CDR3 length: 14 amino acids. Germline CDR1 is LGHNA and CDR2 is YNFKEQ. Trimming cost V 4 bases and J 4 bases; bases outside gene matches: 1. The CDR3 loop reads CASSPGQGYNEQFF. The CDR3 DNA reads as TGTGCCAGCAGCCCGGGACAGGGGTACAATGAGCAGTTCTTC.

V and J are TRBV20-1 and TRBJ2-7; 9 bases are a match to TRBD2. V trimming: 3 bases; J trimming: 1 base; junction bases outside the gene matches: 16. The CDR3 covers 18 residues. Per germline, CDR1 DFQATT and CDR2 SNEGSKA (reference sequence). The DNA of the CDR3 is TGCAGTGCTAGGGGAGGGGGAATGGTGACTAGCGGTTCCTACGAGCAGTACTTC. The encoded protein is CSARGGGMVTSGSYEQYF.

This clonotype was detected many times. CDR3 in amino acids: CASSSGTADTQYF. The CDR3 DNA reads TGTGCCAGCAGCTCGGGGACGGCCGATACGCAGTATTTT. The chain has TRBV7-3 and TRBJ2-3; the D call may be TRBD1 or TRBD2 (5 bases each). The germline CDR1 and CDR2 sequences are SGHTA and FQGTGA. This CDR3 has 13 amino acids. V lost 4 bases and J lost 6, with 11 bases in between.

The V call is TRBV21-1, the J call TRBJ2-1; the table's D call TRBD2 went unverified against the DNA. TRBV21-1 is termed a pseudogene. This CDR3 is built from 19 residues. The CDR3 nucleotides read TGTGCCAGCAGCAAAGAAAGCGGTTCAAAGACTAGCGGGATCAATGAGCAGTTCTTC. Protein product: CASSKESGSKTSGINEQFF.

The CDR3 DNA follows: TGTGCCAGCAGGCGGACTAGCGGCGGTGTCTACGAGCAGTACTTC. Translation: CASRRTSGGVYEQYF. The chain carries TRBV2 and TRBJ2-7; 10 bases align to TRBD2. This CDR3 has 15 residues. V shed 6 bases, J shed 3 bases, and the junction held 8 bases outside the gene matches. Germline CDR1 SNHLY, CDR2 FYNNEI.

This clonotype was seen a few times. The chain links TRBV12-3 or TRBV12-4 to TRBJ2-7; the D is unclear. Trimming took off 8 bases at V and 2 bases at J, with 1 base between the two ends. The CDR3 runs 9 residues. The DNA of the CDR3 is TGTGCCAGCCCCTACGAGCAGTACTTC. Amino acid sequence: CASPYEQYF.

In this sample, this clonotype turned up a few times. CDR3 in amino acids: CSVAGGSTEAFF. The CDR3 DNA sequence: TGCAGCGTAGCCGGGGGGAGCACTGAAGCTTTCTTT. The rearrangement links TRBV29-1 to TRBJ1-1, with a weak D call TRBD1 (5 bases). The CDR3 has 12 amino acids. The V gene lost 6 bases and the J gene lost 4 bases, with 12 bases spanning the gap. Germline CDR1 is SQVTM and CDR2 is ANQGSEA. Using reference TRBV29-1 and TRBJ1-1 for the parts outside the CDR3, the full variable domain is SAVISQKPSRDICQRGTSLTIQCQVDSQVTMMFWYRQQPGQSLTLIATANQGSEATYESGFVIDKFPISRPNLTFSTLTVSNMSPEDSSIYLCSVAGGSTEAFFGQGTRLTVV.

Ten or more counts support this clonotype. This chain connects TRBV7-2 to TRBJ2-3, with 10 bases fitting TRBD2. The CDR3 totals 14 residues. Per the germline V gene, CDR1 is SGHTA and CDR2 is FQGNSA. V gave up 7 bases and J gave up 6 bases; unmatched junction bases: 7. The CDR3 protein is CASTLAGDLDTQYF. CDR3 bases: TGTGCCAGCACTCTAGCGGGGGATCTGGATACGCAGTATTTT.

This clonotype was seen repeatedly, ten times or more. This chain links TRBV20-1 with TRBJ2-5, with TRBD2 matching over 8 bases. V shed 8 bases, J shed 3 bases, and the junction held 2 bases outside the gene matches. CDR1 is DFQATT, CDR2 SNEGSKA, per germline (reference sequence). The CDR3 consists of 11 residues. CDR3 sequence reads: CSPTSEETQYF. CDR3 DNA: TGCAGTCCGACTAGCGAAGAGACCCAGTACTTC.